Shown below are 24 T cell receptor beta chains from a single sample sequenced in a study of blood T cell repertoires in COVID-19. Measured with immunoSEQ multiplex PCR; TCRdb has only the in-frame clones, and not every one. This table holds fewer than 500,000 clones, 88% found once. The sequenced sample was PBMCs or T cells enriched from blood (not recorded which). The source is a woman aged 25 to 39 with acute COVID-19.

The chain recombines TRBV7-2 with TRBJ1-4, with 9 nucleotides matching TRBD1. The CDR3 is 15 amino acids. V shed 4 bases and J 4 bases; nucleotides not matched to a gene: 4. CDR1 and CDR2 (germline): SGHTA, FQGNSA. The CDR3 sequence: CASSYGQGNNEKLFF. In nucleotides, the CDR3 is TGTGCCAGCAGCTATGGACAGGGGAATAATGAAAAACTGTTTTTT.

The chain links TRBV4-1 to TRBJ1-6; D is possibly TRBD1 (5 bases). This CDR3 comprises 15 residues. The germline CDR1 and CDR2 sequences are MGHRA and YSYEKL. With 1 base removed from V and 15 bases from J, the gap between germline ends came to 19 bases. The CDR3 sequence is CASSQATVPPGVLHF. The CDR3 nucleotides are TGCGCCAGCAGCCAAGCGACAGTCCCCCCGGGGGTCCTCCACTTT.

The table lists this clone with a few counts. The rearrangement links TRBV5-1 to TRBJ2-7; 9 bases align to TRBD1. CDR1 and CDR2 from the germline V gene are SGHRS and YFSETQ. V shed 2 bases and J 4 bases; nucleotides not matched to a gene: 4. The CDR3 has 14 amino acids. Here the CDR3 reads CASSLGTGRYEQYF. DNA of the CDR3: TGCGCCAGCAGCTTAGGGACAGGGCGGTACGAGCAGTACTTC.

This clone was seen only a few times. CDR3 residues: CASSLPSPGGANVLTF. The CDR3 nucleotides read TGTGCCAGCAGCTTGCCGTCCCCGGGGGGGGCCAACGTCCTGACTTTC. The chain is built from TRBV5-5 and TRBJ2-6; possibly TRBD2 for D (5 bases). The CDR3 consists of 16 residues. Per germline, CDR1 SGHKS and CDR2 YYEKEE (reference sequence). V was trimmed by 1 base and J by 4 bases, leaving 12 bases between them. The full variable domain, rest sourced from reference TRBV5-5 and TRBJ2-6, is DAGVTQSPTHLIKTRGQQVTLRCSPISGHKSVSWYQQVLGQGPQFIFQYYEKEERGRGNFPDRFSARQFPNYSSELNVNALLLGDSALYLCASSLPSPGGANVLTFGAGSRLTVL.

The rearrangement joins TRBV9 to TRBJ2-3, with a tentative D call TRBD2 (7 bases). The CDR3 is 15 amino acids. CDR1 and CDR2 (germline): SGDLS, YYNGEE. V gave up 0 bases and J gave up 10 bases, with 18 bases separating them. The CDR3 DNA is TGTGCCAGCAGCGTAGAAGGGGAGGGTCGGACAGCGCAGTATTTT. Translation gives CASSVEGEGRTAQYF.

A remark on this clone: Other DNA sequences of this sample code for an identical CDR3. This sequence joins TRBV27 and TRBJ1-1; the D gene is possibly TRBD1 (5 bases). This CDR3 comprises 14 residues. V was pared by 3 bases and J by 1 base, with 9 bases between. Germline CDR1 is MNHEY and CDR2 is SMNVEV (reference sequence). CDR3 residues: CASSLWQGNTEAFF. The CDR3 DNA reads TGTGCCAGCAGTTTGTGGCAGGGGAACACTGAAGCTTTCTTT.

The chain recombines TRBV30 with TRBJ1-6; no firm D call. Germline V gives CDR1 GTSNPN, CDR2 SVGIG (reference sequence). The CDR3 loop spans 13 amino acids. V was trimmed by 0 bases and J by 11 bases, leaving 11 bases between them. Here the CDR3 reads CAWSVGVRAPLHF. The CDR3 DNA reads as TGTGCCTGGAGTGTCGGGGTTCGGGCACCCCTCCACTTT.

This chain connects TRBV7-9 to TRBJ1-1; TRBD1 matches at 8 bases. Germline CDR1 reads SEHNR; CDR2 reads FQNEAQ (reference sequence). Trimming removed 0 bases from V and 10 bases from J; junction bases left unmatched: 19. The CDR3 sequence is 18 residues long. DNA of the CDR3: TGTGCCAGCAGCTTAGCAGGTTTAGGACAGGGCCGTGGAGTGGGAGCTTTCTTT. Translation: CASSLAGLGQGRGVGAFF.

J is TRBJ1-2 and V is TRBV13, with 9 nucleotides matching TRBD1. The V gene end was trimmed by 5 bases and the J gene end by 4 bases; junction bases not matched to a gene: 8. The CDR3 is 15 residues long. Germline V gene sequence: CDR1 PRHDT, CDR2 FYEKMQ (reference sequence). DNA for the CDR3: TGTGCCAGCAGCGCGGGGGACAGGGATTCCTATGGCTACACCTTC. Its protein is CASSAGDRDSYGYTF.

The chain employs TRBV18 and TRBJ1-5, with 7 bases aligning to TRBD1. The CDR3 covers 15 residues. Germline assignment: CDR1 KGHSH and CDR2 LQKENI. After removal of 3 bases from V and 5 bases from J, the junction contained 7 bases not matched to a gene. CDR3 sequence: CASSPATGWDQPQHF. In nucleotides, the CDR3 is TGTGCCAGCTCACCGGCGACAGGGTGGGATCAGCCCCAGCATTTT.

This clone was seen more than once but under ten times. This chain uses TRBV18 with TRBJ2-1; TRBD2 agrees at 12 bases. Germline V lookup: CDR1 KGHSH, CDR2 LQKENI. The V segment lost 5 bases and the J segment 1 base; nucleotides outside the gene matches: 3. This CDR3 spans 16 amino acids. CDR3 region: CASSDLAGGSYNEQFF. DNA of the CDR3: TGTGCCAGCTCAGATCTAGCGGGGGGGTCCTACAATGAGCAGTTCTTC.

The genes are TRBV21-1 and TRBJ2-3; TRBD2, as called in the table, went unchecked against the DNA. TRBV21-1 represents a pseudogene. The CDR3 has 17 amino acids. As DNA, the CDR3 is TGTGCCAGCAGCAAAGCGCTTTCCAAAAGAGGCACAGATACGCAGTATTTT. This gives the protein CASSKALSKRGTDTQYF.

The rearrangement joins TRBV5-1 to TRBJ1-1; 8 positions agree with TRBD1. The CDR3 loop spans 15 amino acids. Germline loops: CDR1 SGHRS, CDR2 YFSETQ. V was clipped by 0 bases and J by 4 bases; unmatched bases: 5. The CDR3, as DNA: TGCGCCAGCAGCTTGGGGGACAGGCAGGCCACTGAAGCTTTCTTT. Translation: CASSLGDRQATEAFF.

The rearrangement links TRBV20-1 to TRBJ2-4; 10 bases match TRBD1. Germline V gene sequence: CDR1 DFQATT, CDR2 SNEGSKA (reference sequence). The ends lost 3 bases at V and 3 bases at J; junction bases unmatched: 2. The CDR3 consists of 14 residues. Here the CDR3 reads CSASGTGDKNIQYF. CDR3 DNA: TGCAGTGCTAGTGGGACAGGGGACAAAAACATTCAGTACTTC.

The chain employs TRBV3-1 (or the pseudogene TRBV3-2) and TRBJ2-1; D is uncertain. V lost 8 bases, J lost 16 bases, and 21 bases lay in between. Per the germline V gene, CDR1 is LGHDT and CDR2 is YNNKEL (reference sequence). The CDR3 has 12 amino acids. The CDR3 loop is CASLLPPNRYFF. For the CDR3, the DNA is TGTGCCAGCCTTCTACCCCCTAATAGATACTTCTTC.

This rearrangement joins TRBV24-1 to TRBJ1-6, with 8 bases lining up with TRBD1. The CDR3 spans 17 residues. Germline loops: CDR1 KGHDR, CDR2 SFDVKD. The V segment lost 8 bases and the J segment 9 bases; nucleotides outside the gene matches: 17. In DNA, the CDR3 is TGTGCCACCACAAGGACAGGGAAGGCCCAAACCAGTTCACCCCTCCACTTT. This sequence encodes CATTRTGKAQTSSPLHF.

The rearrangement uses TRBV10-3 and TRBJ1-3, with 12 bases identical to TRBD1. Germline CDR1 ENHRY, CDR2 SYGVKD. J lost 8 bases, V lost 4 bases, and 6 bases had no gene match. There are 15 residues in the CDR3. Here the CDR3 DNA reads TGTGCCATCAGTGGCGGGACAGGGGGCTTAGACACCATATATTTT. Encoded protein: CAISGGTGGLDTIYF.

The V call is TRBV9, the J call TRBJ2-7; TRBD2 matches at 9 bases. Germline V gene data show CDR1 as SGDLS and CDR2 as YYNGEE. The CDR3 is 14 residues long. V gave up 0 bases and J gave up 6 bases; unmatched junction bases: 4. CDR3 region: CASSVASGDPEQYF. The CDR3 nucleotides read TGTGCCAGCAGCGTAGCTAGCGGGGATCCCGAGCAGTACTTC.

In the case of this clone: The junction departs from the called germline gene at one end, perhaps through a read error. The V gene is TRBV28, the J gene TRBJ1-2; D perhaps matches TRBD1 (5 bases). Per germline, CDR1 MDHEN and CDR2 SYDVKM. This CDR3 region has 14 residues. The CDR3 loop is CASSLKGALYSYTF. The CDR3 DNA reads TGTGCCAGCAGCTTAAAAGGGGCCCTCTATAGCTACACCTTC.

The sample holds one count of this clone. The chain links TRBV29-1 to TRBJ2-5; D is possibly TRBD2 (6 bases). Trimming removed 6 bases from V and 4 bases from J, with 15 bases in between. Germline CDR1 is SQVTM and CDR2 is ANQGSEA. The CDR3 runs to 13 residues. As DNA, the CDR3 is TGCAGCGTCGATGGGGGGATTCGAGAGACCCAGTACTTC. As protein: CSVDGGIRETQYF.

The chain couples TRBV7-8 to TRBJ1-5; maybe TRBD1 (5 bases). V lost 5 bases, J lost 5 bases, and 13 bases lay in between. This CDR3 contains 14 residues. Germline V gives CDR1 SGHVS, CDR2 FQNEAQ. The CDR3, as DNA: TGTGCCAGCAGCGGACGCCGGGGGGATCAGCCCCAGCATTTT. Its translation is CASSGRRGDQPQHF.

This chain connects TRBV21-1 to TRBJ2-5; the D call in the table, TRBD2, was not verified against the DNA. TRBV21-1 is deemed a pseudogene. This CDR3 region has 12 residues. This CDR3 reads CARAAMMETQYF. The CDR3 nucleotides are TGTGCCAGAGCAGCGATGATGGAGACCCAGTACTTC.

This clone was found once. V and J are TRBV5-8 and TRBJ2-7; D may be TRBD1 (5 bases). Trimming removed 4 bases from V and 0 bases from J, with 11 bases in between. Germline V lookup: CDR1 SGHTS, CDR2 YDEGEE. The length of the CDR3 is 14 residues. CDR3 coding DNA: TGTGCCAGCAGCAACAGGATCCGCTCCTACGAGCAGTACTTC. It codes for CASSNRIRSYEQYF.

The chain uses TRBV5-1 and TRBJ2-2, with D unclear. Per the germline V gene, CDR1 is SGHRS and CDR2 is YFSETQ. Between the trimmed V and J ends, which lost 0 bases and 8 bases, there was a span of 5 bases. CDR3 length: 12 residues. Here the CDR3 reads CASSLDYGELFF. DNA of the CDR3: TGCGCCAGCAGCTTGGATTATGGGGAGCTGTTTTTT. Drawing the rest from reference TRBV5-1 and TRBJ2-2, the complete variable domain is KAGVTQTPRYLIKTRGQQVTLSCSPISGHRSVSWYQQTPGQGLQFLFEYFSETQRNKGNFPGRFSGRQFSNSRSEMNVSTLELGDSALYLCASSLDYGELFFGEGSRLTVL.